These 27 T cell receptor beta chains were sequenced from one sample in a study of cytomegalovirus exposure and HLA in healthy donors. The protocol was immunoSEQ multiplex PCR, while the TCRdb copy is restricted to in-frame clones and leaves out a portion. Of about 110,000 clones listed, roughly 90% are singletons. Sequencing was done on a sample of PBMCs. Receptor source: a woman in her thirties in good health and CMV-seropositive.

The J gene is TRBJ2-3, the V gene TRBV19; D might be TRBD2 (5 bases). The V end was cut by 8 bases, the J end by 4 bases, with 16 bases between. Germline V lookup: CDR1 LNHDA, CDR2 SQIVND (reference sequence). The CDR3 has 14 amino acids. CDR3 in amino acids: CASRAGSISDTQYF. CDR3 nucleotides: TGTGCCAGTCGGGCGGGCAGCATATCAGATACGCAGTATTTT.

This rearrangement joins TRBV5-6 to TRBJ1-5; D gene ambiguous. In germline, CDR1 is SGHDT, CDR2 YYEEEE. The CDR3 consists of 13 residues. Trimming left V 0 bases short and J 4 bases short, with 5 bases between. As DNA, the CDR3 is TGTGCCAGCAGCTTGGGAGTTAATCAGCCCCAGCATTTT. Its protein is CASSLGVNQPQHF.

The V gene is TRBV5-1, the J gene TRBJ2-1; D unresolved. CDR3 length: 14 amino acids. The germline CDR1 and CDR2 sequences are SGHRS and YFSETQ. V was pared by 1 base and J by 8 bases, with 13 bases between. CDR3 DNA sequence: TGCGCCAGCAGCTTGACTGGGTATGGAGATGAGCAGTTCTTC. Translation gives CASSLTGYGDEQFF.

The chain has TRBV11-2 and TRBJ2-3; the match to TRBD2 covers 7 bases. The CDR3 runs to 15 residues. V shed 2 bases and J 2 bases; nucleotides not matched to a gene: 4. Per germline, CDR1 SGHAT and CDR2 FQNNGV. The CDR3 DNA sequence: TGTGCCAGCAGCTTACAAGCGGGGCACACAGATACGCAGTATTTT. It specifies CASSLQAGHTDTQYF.

This chain joins TRBV2 and TRBJ2-3; 11 bases line up with TRBD2. V dropped 7 bases and J dropped 5; count of bases not matched to a gene: 2. The CDR3 spans 13 residues. Germline V gives CDR1 SNHLY, CDR2 FYNNEI. CDR3 DNA: TGTGCCAGCAATCTAGCGGGGGGAGATACGCAGTATTTT. This gives the protein CASNLAGGDTQYF. The complete variable domain, with remaining parts taken from reference TRBV2 and TRBJ2-3, reads EPEVTQTPSHQVTQMGQEVILRCVPISNHLYFYWYRQILGQKVEFLVSFYNNEISEKSEIFDDQFSVERPDGSNFTLKIRSTKLEDSAMYFCASNLAGGDTQYFGPGTRLTVL.

The chain uses TRBV28 and TRBJ1-5; D is undetermined. This CDR3 region has 13 residues. CDR1 and CDR2 from the germline V gene are MDHEN and SYDVKM. V was clipped by 7 bases and J by 4 bases, with 11 bases between them. CDR3 bases: TGTGCCAGCAAACTTAATGTAAATCAGCCCCAGCATTTT. Encoded protein: CASKLNVNQPQHF.

The gene calls are TRBV7-9 and TRBJ2-1; 7 bases match TRBD1. The CDR3 sequence is 16 residues long. CDR1 is SEHNR, CDR2 FQNEAQ, per germline (reference sequence). Trimming removed 1 base from V and 5 bases from J; junction bases left unmatched: 8. This CDR3 reads CASSLVRTGRNNEQFF. CDR3 nucleotides: TGTGCCAGCAGCTTAGTCCGGACAGGTAGGAACAATGAGCAGTTCTTC.

This chain joins TRBV19 and TRBJ2-1; 10 positions match TRBD2. This CDR3 region has 15 residues. Losses at the gene ends were 7 bases for V and 8 bases for J; bases not matched to a gene: 11. CDR1 and CDR2 (germline): LNHDA, SQIVND (reference sequence). For the CDR3, the DNA is TGTGCCAGTACCCCGGGGCTAGCGGGAGTGTATGAGCAGTTCTTC. Its protein is CASTPGLAGVYEQFF.

The chain is built from TRBV5-1 and TRBJ2-1; 7 bases are a match to TRBD2. V was pared by 6 bases and J by 0 bases, with 6 bases of the junction left unmatched. Per the germline V gene, CDR1 is SGHRS and CDR2 is YFSETQ. This CDR3 is built from 15 residues. CDR3 nucleotides: TGCGCCAGCAACCCATCTAGCGGCTCCTACAATGAGCAGTTCTTC. Residues: CASNPSSGSYNEQFF. Full variable domain (rest looked up from reference TRBV5-1 and TRBJ2-1): KAGVTQTPRYLIKTRGQQVTLSCSPISGHRSVSWYQQTPGQGLQFLFEYFSETQRNKGNFPGRFSGRQFSNSRSEMNVSTLELGDSALYLCASNPSSGSYNEQFFGPGTRLTVL.

The genes are TRBV5-4 and TRBJ2-7; 8 nucleotides line up with TRBD1. V lost 2 bases, J lost 2 bases, and 6 bases stayed unmatched. This CDR3 region has 15 residues. Germline V gene data show CDR1 as SGHNT and CDR2 as YYREEE (reference sequence). The CDR3 loop is CASSFSGTGTYEQYF. Written as DNA, the CDR3 is TGTGCCAGCAGCTTTTCCGGGACAGGCACCTACGAGCAGTACTTC.

There are a few counts of this clone. The genes are TRBV10-3 and TRBJ2-7, with 10 bases fitting TRBD1. Germline CDR1 and CDR2: ENHRY and SYGVKD. The V gene end was trimmed by 7 bases and the J gene end by 2 bases; junction bases not matched to a gene: 5. The CDR3 length is 14 residues. The CDR3 DNA reads as TGTGCCATCACTCAAGGACAGGGGGCCTACGAGCAGTACTTC. Its translation: CAITQGQGAYEQYF.

The chain links TRBV28 to TRBJ2-7; 12 nucleotides line up with TRBD2. Looked up from germline, CDR1 is MDHEN and CDR2 is SYDVKM. This CDR3 region has 15 residues. V lost 7 bases to trimming and J lost 5 bases; unmatched junction nucleotides: 9. CDR3 sequence reads: CASTAPLAGGNEQYF. The CDR3 nucleotides read TGTGCCAGCACCGCCCCCCTAGCGGGAGGGAACGAGCAGTACTTC.

The J gene is TRBJ1-2, the V gene TRBV5-6, with D uncertain. This CDR3 spans 15 amino acids. With 1 base removed from V and 2 bases from J, the gap between germline ends came to 12 bases. Germline loops: CDR1 SGHDT, CDR2 YYEEEE. CDR3 amino acids: CASSLLGTTNYGYTF. In DNA form, the CDR3 reads TGTGCCAGCAGCTTGCTGGGCACAACGAACTATGGCTACACCTTC.

This clone was counted a few times. V gene TRBV5-6 combines with J gene TRBJ1-2; 7 bases are shared with TRBD1. This CDR3 has 14 residues. Germline CDR1 reads SGHDT; CDR2 reads YYEEEE. V was pared by 2 bases and J by 2 bases, with 3 bases of the junction left unmatched. The CDR3, as DNA: TGTGCCAGCAGCTTACAGGGGAAGAACTATGGCTACACCTTC. Translated: CASSLQGKNYGYTF. The whole variable domain, filled in from reference TRBV5-6 and TRBJ1-2, reads DAGVTQSPTHLIKTRGQQVTLRCSPKSGHDTVSWYQQALGQGPQFIFQYYEEEERQRGNFPDRFSGHQFPNYSSELNVNALLLGDSALYLCASSLQGKNYGYTFGSGTRLTVV.

This chain links TRBV5-5 with TRBJ1-4, with D unresolved. Germline V gives CDR1 SGHKS, CDR2 YYEKEE (reference sequence). V was clipped by 2 bases and J by 7 bases, with 12 bases between them. There are 14 residues in the CDR3. The CDR3 reads CASSFMPGGEKLFF. In DNA, the CDR3 is TGTGCCAGCAGCTTTATGCCAGGTGGTGAAAAACTGTTTTTT.

This rearrangement joins TRBV10-3 to TRBJ1-2, with 7 bases lining up with TRBD1. V shed 2 bases and J 0 bases; nucleotides not matched to a gene: 9. Germline CDR1 reads ENHRY; CDR2 reads SYGVKD. The CDR3 is 17 residues long. CDR3 sequence (DNA): TGTGCCATCAGTGAGACTACAGGGGCCGTCTCTAACTATGGCTACACCTTC. Protein product: CAISETTGAVSNYGYTF.

The genes are TRBV30 and TRBJ2-1; 7 positions agree with TRBD2. Germline CDR1 reads GTSNPN; CDR2 reads SVGIG (reference sequence). The CDR3 consists of 17 residues. V gave up 4 bases and J gave up 1 base; unmatched junction bases: 13. The CDR3 DNA sequence: TGTGCCTGGACTCCCCGCGTCCTAGCGGTGTCCTACAATGAGCAGTTCTTC. Residues: CAWTPRVLAVSYNEQFF.

This rearrangement joins TRBV7-9 to TRBJ2-5; TRBD2 matches at 7 bases. The CDR3 consists of 15 residues. Trimming at V came to 5 bases and at J to 5 bases, leaving 11 bases not matched to a gene. Germline CDR1 is SEHNR and CDR2 is FQNEAQ (reference sequence). CDR3 nucleotides: TGTGCCAGCAGCCGAGGCGGACTAGGCCAGGAGACCCAGTACTTC. Translated, it gives CASSRGGLGQETQYF.

This clone was observed once. The chain is built from TRBV27 and TRBJ2-1, with a weak D call TRBD2 (7 bases). V was cut by 10 bases and J by 4 bases, with 17 bases left in between. Germline V lookup: CDR1 MNHEY, CDR2 SMNVEV (reference sequence). This CDR3 comprises 14 residues. The chain's CDR3 is CATNRGALYNEQFF. The CDR3, as DNA: TGTGCCACCAACCGGGGGGCTCTGTACAATGAGCAGTTCTTC.

The rearrangement links TRBV4-3 to TRBJ2-5; TRBD2 might be the D (6 bases). CDR1 is LGHNA, CDR2 YSLEER, per germline. CDR3 length equals 13 residues. The ends were cut back, 1 base at V and 5 bases at J, with 8 bases in the middle. The CDR3 DNA follows: TGCGCCAGCAGCCAAGGACGGGGGGAGACCCAGTACTTC. The encoded protein is CASSQGRGETQYF.

This chain uses TRBV5-1 with TRBJ2-7; 7 nucleotides align to TRBD2. The CDR3 extends over 12 amino acids. Germline V gene data show CDR1 as SGHRS and CDR2 as YFSETQ. Losses at the gene ends were 4 bases for V and 5 bases for J; bases not matched to a gene: 3. In DNA form, the CDR3 reads TGCGCCAGCAGCAGGGGACTAAACGAGCAGTACTTC. Translating it yields CASSRGLNEQYF.

The chain carries TRBV28 and TRBJ1-1; D uncertain. This CDR3 has 14 residues. The V end was cut by 6 bases, the J end by 4 bases, with 15 bases between. From germline, CDR1 is MDHEN and CDR2 SYDVKM. The CDR3 protein is CASSLATAATEAFF. CDR3 nucleotide sequence: TGTGCCAGCAGCCTAGCGACGGCTGCCACTGAAGCTTTCTTT.

The chain carries TRBV7-9 and TRBJ2-7; D is perhaps TRBD2 (5 bases). Germline V gives CDR1 SEHNR, CDR2 FQNEAQ (reference sequence). Trimming removed 1 base at V and 2 bases at J, with 12 bases between. This CDR3 is built from 15 residues. CDR3 sequence reads: CASSLGRAGPYEQYF. CDR3 nucleotides: TGTGCCAGCAGCTTAGGGCGGGCAGGCCCCTACGAGCAGTACTTC. The full variable domain, its missing parts supplied by reference TRBV7-9 and TRBJ2-7, is DTGVSQNPRHKITKRGQNVTFRCDPISEHNRLYWYRQTLGQGPEFLTYFQNEAQLEKSRLLSDRFSAERPKGSFSTLEIQRTEQGDSAMYLCASSLGRAGPYEQYFGPGTRLTVT.

This clone was detected only once. The V gene is TRBV29-1, the J gene TRBJ2-3, with D perhaps TRBD1 (5 bases). The ends were cut back, 4 bases at V and 3 bases at J, with 8 bases in the middle. The germline CDR1 and CDR2 sequences are SQVTM and ANQGSEA. The CDR3 sequence is 12 residues long. DNA of the CDR3: TGCAGCGTTGCGCAGGGAACAGATACGCAGTATTTT. Its translation: CSVAQGTDTQYF.

In DNA, the CDR3 is TGTGCCAGCAGCTCCAGACTAGCGGGGAACCCAGATACGCAGTATTTT. It is translated as CASSSRLAGNPDTQYF. J is TRBJ2-3 and V is TRBV5-4; 11 bases line up with TRBD2. Per germline, CDR1 SGHNT and CDR2 YYREEE (reference sequence). Trimming cost V 3 bases and J 4 bases; bases outside gene matches: 7. The CDR3 consists of 16 residues.

The rearrangement uses TRBV7-2 and TRBJ2-3, with TRBD2 matching 8 bases. Trimming at V came to 5 bases and at J to 3 bases, leaving 10 bases not matched to a gene. In germline, CDR1 is SGHTA, CDR2 FQGNSA. CDR3 length: 16 amino acids. The CDR3 here is CASSLLSGRGTDTQYF. The CDR3 DNA sequence: TGTGCCAGCAGCCTTCTGAGCGGGAGAGGGACAGATACGCAGTATTTT.

This clone came up once. The gene calls are TRBV5-1 and TRBJ1-1; D possibly corresponds to TRBD1 (5 bases). This CDR3 comprises 13 residues. The V and J ends lost 7 bases and 4 bases respectively, with 14 bases between them. In germline, CDR1 is SGHRS, CDR2 YFSETQ. CDR3 residues: CASSQARGTEAFF. DNA for the CDR3: TGCGCCAGCTCCCAGGCTAGGGGCACTGAAGCTTTCTTT.